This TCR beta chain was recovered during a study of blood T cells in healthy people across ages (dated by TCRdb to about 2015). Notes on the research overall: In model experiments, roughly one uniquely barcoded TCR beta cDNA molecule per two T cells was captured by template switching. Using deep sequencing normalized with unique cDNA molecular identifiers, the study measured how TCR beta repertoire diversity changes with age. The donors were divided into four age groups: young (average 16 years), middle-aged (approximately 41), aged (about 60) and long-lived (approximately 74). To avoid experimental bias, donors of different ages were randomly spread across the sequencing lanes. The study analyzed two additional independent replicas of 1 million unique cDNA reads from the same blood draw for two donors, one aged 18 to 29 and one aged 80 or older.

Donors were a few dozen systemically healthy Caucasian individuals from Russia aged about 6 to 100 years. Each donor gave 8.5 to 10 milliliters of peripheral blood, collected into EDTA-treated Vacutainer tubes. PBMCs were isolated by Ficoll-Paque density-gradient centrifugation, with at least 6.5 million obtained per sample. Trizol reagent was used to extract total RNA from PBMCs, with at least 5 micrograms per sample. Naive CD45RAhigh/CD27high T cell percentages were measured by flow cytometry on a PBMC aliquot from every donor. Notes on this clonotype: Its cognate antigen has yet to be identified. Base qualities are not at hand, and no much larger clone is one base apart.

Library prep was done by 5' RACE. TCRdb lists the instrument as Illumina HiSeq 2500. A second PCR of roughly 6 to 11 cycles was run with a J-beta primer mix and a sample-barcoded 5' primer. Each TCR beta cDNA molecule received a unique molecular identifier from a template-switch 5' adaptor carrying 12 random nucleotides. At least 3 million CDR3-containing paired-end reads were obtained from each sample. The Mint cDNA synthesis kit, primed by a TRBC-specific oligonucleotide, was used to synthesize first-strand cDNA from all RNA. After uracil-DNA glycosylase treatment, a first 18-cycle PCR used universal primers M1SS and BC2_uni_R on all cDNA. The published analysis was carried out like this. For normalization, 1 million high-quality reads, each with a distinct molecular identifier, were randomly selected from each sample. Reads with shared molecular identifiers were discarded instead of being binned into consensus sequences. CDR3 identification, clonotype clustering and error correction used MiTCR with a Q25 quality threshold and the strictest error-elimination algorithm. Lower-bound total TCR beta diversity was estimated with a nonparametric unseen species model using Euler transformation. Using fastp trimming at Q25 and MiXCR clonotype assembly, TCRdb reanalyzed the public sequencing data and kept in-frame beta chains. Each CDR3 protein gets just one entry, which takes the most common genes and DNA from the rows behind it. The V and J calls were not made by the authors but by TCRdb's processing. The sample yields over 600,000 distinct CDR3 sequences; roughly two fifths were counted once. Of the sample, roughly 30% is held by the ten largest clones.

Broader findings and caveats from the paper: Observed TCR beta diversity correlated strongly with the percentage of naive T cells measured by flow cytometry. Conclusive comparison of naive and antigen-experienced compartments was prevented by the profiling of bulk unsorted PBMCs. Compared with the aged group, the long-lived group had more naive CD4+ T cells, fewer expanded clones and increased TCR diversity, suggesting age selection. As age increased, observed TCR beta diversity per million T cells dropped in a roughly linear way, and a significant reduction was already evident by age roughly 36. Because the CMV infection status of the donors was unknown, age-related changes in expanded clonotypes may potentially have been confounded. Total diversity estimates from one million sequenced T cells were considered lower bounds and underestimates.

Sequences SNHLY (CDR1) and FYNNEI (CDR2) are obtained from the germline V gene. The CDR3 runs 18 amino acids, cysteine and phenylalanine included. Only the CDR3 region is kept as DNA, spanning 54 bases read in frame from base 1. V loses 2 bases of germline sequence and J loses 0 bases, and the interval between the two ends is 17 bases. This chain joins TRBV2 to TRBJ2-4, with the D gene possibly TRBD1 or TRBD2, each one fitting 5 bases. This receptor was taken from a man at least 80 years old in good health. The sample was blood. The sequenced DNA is TGTGCCAGCAGTGAATTTGGCCGCGGTGGGGGAGCCAAAAACATTCAGTACTTC. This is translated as CASSEFGRGGGAKNIQYF.